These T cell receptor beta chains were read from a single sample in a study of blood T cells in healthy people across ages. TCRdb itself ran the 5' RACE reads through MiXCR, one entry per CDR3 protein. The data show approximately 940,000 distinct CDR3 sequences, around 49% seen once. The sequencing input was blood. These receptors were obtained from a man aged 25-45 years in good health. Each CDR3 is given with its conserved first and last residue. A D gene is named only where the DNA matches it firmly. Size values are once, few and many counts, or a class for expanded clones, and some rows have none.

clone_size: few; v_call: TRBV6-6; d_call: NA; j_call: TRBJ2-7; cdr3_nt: TGTGCCAGTCGTGAGGGGAGCACCTACGAGCAGTACTTC; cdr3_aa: CASREGSTYEQYF
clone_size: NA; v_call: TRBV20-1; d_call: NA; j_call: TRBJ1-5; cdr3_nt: TGCAGTGCGCGTGACCCAAAAGGGGCAGGCAATCAGCCCCAGCATTTT; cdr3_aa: CSARDPKGAGNQPQHF
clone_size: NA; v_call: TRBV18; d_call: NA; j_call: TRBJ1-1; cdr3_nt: TGTGCCAGCTCACCGAACAGGGTGGACACTGAAGCTTTCTTT; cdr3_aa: CASSPNRVDTEAFF
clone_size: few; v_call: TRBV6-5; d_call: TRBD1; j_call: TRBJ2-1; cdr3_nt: TGTGCCAGCAGAGGGACAGCCTCCTACAATGAGCAGTTCTTC; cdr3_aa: CASRGTASYNEQFF
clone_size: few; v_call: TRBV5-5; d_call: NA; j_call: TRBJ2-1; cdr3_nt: TGTGCCAGCATCTACCGGGACGGGGGTTCCTACAATGAGCAGTTCTTC; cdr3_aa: CASIYRDGGSYNEQFF
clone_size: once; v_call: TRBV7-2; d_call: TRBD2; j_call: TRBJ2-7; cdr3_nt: TGTGCCAGCAGCTTAGAACAGGGGATAACGATAGCGGGGGCCGCCTACGAGCAGTACTTC; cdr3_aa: CASSLEQGITIAGAAYEQYF
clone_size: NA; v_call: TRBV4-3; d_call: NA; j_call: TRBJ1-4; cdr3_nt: TGCGCCAGCAGCCAAGATAGAATGACCGGACTAGGGGGTGAAAAACTGTTTTTT; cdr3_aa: CASSQDRMTGLGGEKLFF
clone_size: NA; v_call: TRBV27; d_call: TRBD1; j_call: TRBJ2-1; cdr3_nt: TGTGCCAGCAGCTCAGGGACAGGCCCCAGCAATGAGCAGTTCTTC; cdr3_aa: CASSSGTGPSNEQFF
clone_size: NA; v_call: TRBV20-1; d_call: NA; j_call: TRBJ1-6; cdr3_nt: TGCAGTGCTAGAGATCTTGGAACAGCGAATTCACCCCTCCACTTT; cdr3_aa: CSARDLGTANSPLHF
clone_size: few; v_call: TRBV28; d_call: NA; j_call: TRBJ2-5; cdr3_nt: TGTGCCAGCAGCCCGGGGGGCATTGAGACCCAGTACTTC; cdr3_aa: CASSPGGIETQYF
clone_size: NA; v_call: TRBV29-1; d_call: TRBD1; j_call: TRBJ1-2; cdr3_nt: TGCAGCGTTCACACAGGGGGCGCCTGGGGCTACACCTTC; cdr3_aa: CSVHTGGAWGYTF
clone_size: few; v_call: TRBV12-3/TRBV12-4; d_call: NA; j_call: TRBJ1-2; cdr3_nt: TGTGCCAGCAGAAAGGATGGAGTCTTCCAGGGCTACACCTTC; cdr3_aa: CASRKDGVFQGYTF
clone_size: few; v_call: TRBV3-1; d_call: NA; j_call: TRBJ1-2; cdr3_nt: TGTGCCAGCAGGACAGGAGGCGAAGGCTACACCTTC; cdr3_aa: CASRTGGEGYTF
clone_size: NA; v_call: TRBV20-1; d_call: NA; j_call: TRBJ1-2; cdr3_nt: TGCAGTGCTAGCGAACGAGCAGGGGTGGTGGGATATGGCTACACCTTC; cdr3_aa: CSASERAGVVGYGYTF
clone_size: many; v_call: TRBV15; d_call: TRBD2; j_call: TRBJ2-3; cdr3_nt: TGTGCCACCAGTGGACTAGCGGACTCAGATACGCAGTATTTT; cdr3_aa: CATSGLADSDTQYF
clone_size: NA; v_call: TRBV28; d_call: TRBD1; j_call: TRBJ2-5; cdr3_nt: TGTGCCAGCAGGATGGGACAGGGGCTTACTTACCGCCAAGAGACCCAGTACTTC; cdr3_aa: CASRMGQGLTYRQETQYF
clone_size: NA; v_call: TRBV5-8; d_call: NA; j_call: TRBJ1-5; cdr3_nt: TGTGCCAGCACAGGGTTAAGCAATCAGCCCCAGCATTTT; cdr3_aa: CASTGLSNQPQHF
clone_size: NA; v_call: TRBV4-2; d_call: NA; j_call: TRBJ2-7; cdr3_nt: TGTGCCAGCAGCTACAGCCTCCCCAACGAGCAGTACTTC; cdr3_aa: CASSYSLPNEQYF
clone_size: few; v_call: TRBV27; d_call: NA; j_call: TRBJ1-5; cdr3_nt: TGTGCCAGCAGTTTAGCCGTACGGCAGCCCCAGCATTTT; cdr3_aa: CASSLAVRQPQHF
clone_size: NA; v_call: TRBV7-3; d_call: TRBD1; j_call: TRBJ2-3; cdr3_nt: TGTGCCAGCAGCTTAACGGCCCCAGGGGGCGGCACAGATACGCAGTATTTT; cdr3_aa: CASSLTAPGGGTDTQYF
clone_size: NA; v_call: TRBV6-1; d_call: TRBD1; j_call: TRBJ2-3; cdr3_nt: TGTGCCAGCAGTTCGGGACAGGGGTTCACAGATACGCAGTATTTT; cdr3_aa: CASSSGQGFTDTQYF
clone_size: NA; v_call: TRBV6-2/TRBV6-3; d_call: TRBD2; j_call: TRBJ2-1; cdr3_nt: TGTGCCAGCAGTGTAACTAGCGGGGTCAACAATGAGCAGTTCTTC; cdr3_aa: CASSVTSGVNNEQFF
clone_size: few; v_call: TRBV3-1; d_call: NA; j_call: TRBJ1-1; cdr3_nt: TGTGCCAGCAGCCTAAAGGGCGGGGCACCTGAAGCTTTCTTT; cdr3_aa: CASSLKGGAPEAFF
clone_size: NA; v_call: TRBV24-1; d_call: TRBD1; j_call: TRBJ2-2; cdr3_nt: TGTGCCACCAGAGGACAGGGAAACACCGGGGAGCTGTTTTTT; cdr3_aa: CATRGQGNTGELFF
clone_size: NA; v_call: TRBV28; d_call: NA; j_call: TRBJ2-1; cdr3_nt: TGTGCCAGCACCCTGGGAGGGACACTTTACTACAATGAGCAGTTCTTC; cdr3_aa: CASTLGGTLYYNEQFF
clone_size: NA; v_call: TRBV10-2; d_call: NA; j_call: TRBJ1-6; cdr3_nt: TGCGCCACCGAGGGGGAGACGGGTAATTCACCCCTCCACTTT; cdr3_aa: CATEGETGNSPLHF
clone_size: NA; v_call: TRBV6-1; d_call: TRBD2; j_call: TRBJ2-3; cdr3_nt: TGTGCCAGCAGGGGACTATTTAGCGCAGATACGCAGTATTTT; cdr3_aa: CASRGLFSADTQYF
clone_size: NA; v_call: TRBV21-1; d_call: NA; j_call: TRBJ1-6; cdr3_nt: TGTGCCAGCAGCCCTAGACGGAGTTATAATTCACCCCTCCACTTT; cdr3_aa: CASSPRRSYNSPLHF
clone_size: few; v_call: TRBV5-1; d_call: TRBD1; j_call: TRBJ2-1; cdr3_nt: TGCGCCAGCAGCTTGGAACCGCTCAGGGGGCGAGCCTACAATGAGCAGTTCTTC; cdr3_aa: CASSLEPLRGRAYNEQFF
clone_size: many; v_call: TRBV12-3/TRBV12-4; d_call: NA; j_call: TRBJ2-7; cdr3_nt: TGTGCCAGCAGTTTCCAGGGACCCTACGAGCAGTACTTC; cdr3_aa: CASSFQGPYEQYF
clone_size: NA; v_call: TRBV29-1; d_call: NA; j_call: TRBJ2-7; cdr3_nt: TGCAGCGGGGCCAACACCTACGAGCAGTACTTC; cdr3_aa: CSGANTYEQYF
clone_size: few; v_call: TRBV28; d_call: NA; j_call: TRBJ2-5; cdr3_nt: TGTGCCAGCAGTTCCCCTTCTGGGAGTGCAGACCAGACCCAGTACTTC; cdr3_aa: CASSSPSGSADQTQYF
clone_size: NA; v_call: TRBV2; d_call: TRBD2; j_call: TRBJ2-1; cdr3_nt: TGTGCCAGCAACGAAGGGACTAGCGGGGGGGAGCAGTTCTTC; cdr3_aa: CASNEGTSGGEQFF
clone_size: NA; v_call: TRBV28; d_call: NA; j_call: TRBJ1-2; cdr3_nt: TGTGCCAGCAGTCCCCACCTTGGGCAGGGGTATGGCTACACCTTC; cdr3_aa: CASSPHLGQGYGYTF
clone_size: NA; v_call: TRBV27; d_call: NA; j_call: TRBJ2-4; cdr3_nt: TGTGCCAGCAGTTTCAGGGTAACGAACATTCAGTACTTC; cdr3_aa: CASSFRVTNIQYF
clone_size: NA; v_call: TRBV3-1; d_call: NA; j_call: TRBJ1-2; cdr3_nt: TGTGCCAGCAGCTATGGACAGCAGTATCATGGCTACACCTTC; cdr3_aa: CASSYGQQYHGYTF
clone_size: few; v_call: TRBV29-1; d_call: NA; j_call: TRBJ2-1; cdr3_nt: TGCAGCGTTGAAGACTTCGTCAGAGCGGACGATGAGCAGTTCTTC; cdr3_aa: CSVEDFVRADDEQFF
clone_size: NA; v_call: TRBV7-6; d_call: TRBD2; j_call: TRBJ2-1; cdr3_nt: TGTGCCAGCAGCTTAGCGGGACTAGCAGATGAGCAGTTCTTC; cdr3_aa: CASSLAGLADEQFF
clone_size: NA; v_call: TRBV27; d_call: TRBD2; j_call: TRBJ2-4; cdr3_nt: TGTGCCAGCAGCAATGGACTAGTTGGGCAGTACTTC; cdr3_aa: CASSNGLVGQYF
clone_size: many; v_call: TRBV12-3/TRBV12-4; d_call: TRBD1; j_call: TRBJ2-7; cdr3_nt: TGTGCCAGCAGCCCAGGGACAGGGGGGTTATACGAGCAGTACTTC; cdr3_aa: CASSPGTGGLYEQYF
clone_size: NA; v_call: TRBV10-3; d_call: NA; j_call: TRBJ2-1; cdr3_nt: TGTGCCATCAGTGCCGGCAGTTGGGACAATGAGCAGTTCTTC; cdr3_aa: CAISAGSWDNEQFF
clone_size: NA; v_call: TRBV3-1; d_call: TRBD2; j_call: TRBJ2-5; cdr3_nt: TGTGCCAGCAGCCAAGGCGGGGGGGCCGCAAAGACCCAGTACTTC; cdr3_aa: CASSQGGGAAKTQYF
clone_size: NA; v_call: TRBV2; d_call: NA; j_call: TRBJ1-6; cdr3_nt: TGTGCCAGCAGTGGAGAGACGCGGAAGGCCAATTCACCCCTCCACTTT; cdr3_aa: CASSGETRKANSPLHF
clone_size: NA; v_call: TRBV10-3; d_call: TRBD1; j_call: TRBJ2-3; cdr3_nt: TGTGCCACCTCATCCACGGACAGGGGTTTGACAGATACGCAGTATTTT; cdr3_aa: CATSSTDRGLTDTQYF
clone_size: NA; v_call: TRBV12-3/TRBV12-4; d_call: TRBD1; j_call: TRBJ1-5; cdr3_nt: TGTGCCAGCAGTCCCTGGACAGGGCCTAATCAGCCCCAGCATTTT; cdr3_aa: CASSPWTGPNQPQHF
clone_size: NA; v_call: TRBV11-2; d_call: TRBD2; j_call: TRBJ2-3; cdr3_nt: TGTGCCAGCCAGGCGGGGGGGCGAAGAGATACGCAGTATTTT; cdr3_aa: CASQAGGRRDTQYF
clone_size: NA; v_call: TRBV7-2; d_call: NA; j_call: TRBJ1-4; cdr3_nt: TGTGCCAGCAGCTTCGACTCATCGGCTAATGAAAAACTGTTTTTT; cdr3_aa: CASSFDSSANEKLFF
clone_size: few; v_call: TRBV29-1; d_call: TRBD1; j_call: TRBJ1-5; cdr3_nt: TGCAGCGCGTCCGCAACAGGGGATAGCAATCAGCCCCAGCATTTT; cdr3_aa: CSASATGDSNQPQHF
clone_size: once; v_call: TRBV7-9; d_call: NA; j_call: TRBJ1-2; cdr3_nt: TGTGCCAGCAGCGAGGAAGCTAACTATGGCTACACCTTC; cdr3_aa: CASSEEANYGYTF
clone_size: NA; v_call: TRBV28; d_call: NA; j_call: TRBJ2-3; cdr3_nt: TGTGCCAGCAGTTTTACGGTCGGCAGGACTAGCACAGATACGCAGTATTTT; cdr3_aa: CASSFTVGRTSTDTQYF
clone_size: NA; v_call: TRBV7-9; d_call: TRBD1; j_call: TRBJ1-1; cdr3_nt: TGTGCCAGCAGCCCCTGGACAGGGTTTGGGAACACTGAAGCTTTCTTT; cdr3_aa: CASSPWTGFGNTEAFF
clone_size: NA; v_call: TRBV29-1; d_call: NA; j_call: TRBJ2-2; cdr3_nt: TGCAGCGTTGGGGAGGCCGGGGAGCTGTTTTTT; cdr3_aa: CSVGEAGELFF